This TCR beta chain was obtained from a study of response to subunit inactivated influenza vaccine. Germline V CDR1 and CDR2: LGHDT, YNNKEL (reference sequence). Deletions cut 0 bases from V and 7 bases from J, with 13 bases between. This CDR3 spans 14 amino acids. In TCRdb, the RT-PCR reads were re-called with MiXCR into one record per CDR3 protein. The repertoire holds about 570,000 distinct CDR3 sequences, with roughly 10% as singletons. The same sample was also studied in work on T cells expressing NK-cell markers. Per that paper: Template switching by 5'RACE with UMIs generated the TCR beta cDNA. Seropositivity for HCMV was found in seven of the eight sequenced donors, with one seronegative.

The sequenced sample was PBMCs from blood, obtained on the day of vaccination. V usage is TRBV3-1 and J usage is TRBJ2-7, with D maybe TRBD1 (5 bases). The TCR was taken from a man aged 50 to 59 who received an inactivated influenza vaccine. The CDR3, as DNA: TGTGCCAGCAGCCAAGAGGTCAGGGTCGGAGAGCAGTACTTC. This gives the protein CASSQEVRVGEQYF.